This TCR beta chain was documented in a study of OX40 agonist ivuxolimab in advanced cancers. Looking at the study overall: In three patients, partial responses were observed, one with hepatocellular carcinoma and two with cutaneous melanoma. Overall study results and limits: Compared with CD4+, CD8+ T cells on average had more expanded clones. Clonal expansion was seen in CD4+ and CD8+ blood T cells by week 6 at 0.1 to 3.0 mg/kg.

On this clone itself: Its antigen is not identified.

CDR3 length equals 15 residues. Germline V gene lookup returns CDR1 SGDLS and CDR2 YYNGEE. Trimming removed 3 bases from V and 4 bases from J, with 13 bases in between. The repertoire was sequenced with immunoSEQ multiplex PCR; TCRdb's copy has only in-frame clones and lacks some. The sample has fewer than 20,000 clones, around 80% seen once. V gene TRBV9 combines with J gene TRBJ2-2; a weak D match, TRBD1 (6 bases). This receptor was obtained from an adult with an advanced solid tumor such as melanoma, head and neck, liver or kidney cancer. The sequenced sample was CD4+ or CD8+ T cells sorted from blood, obtained in a trial of the OX40 agonist ivuxolimab. In DNA form, the CDR3 reads TGTGCCAGCAGCGCCAGGGGTTCGGCCACCGGGGAGCTGTTTTTT. Translating it yields CASSARGSATGELFF.